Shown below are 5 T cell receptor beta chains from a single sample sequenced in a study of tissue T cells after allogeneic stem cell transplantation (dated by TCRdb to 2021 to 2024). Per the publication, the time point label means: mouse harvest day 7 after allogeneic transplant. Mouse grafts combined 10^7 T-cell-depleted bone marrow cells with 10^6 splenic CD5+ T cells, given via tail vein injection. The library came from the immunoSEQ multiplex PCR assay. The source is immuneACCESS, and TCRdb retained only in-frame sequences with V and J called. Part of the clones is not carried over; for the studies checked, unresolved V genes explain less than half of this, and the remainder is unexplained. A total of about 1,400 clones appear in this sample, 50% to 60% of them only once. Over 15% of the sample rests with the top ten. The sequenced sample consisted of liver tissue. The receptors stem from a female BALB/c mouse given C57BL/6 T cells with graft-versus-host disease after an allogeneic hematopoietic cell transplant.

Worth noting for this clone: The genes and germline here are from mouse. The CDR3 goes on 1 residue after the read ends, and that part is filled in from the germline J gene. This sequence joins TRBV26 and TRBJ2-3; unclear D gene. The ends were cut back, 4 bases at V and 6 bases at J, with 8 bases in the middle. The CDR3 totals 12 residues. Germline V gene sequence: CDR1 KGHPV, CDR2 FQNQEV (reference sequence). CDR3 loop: CASSRHPETLYF. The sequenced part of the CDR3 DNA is TGTGCCAGCAGTCGACACCCCGAAACGCTGTAT.

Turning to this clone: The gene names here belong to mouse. CDR3 DNA (partial): TGTGCCTGGAGTTCGGGAACGGGGGCTGAGCAGTTC. It translates to CAWSSGTGAEQF. In full, the CDR3 reads CAWSSGTGAEQFF. This chain joins TRBV31 and TRBJ2-1; D is uncertain. The read falls 1 residue short of the CDR3 end, and the missing part is taken from the germline J gene. V was pared by 2 bases and J by 7 bases, with 12 bases between. CDR3 length: 13 amino acids. The germline CDR1 and CDR2 sequences are GKSSPN and SITVG. Based on the CDR3 plus reference TRBV31 and TRBJ2-1, the full variable domain is AQTIHQWPVAEIKAVGSPLSLGCTIKGKSSPNLYWYWQATGGTLQQLFYSITVGQVESVVQLNLSASRPKDDQFILSTEKLLLSHSGFYLCAWSSGTGAEQFFGPGTRLTVL.

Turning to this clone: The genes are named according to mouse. The CDR3 protein is CASSLGTVSNERLFF. The sequenced CDR3 bases are TGTGCCAGCAGTCTCGGGACAGTTTCCAACGAAAGATTATTT. The V call is TRBV26, the J call TRBJ1-4; 7 nucleotides align to TRBD1. Read sequence stops 1 residue before the CDR3 end, and the germline J gene provides the missing end. Germline V gene data show CDR1 as KGHPV and CDR2 as FQNQEV (reference sequence). The V gene end was trimmed by 3 bases and the J gene end by 0 bases; junction bases not matched to a gene: 1. CDR3 length: 15 residues.

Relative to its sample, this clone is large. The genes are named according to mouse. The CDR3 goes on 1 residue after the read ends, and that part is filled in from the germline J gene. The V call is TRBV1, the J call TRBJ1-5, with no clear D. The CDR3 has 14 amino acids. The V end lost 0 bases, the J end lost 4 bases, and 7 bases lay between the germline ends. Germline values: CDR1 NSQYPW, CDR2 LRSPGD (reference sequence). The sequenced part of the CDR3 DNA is TGCACCTGCAGTGCAGATCGCCAGAACCAGGCTCCGCTT. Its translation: CTCSADRQNQAPL. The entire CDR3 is CTCSADRQNQAPLF.

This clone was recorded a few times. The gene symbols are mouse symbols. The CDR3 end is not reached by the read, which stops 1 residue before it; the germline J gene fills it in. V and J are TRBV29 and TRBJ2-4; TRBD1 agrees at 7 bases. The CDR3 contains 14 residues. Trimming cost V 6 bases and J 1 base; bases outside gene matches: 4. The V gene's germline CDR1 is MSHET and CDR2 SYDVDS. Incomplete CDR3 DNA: TGTGCTAGCAGGACAGGGTTGGGTCAAAACACCTTGTAC. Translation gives CASRTGLGQNTLY. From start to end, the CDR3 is CASRTGLGQNTLYF.